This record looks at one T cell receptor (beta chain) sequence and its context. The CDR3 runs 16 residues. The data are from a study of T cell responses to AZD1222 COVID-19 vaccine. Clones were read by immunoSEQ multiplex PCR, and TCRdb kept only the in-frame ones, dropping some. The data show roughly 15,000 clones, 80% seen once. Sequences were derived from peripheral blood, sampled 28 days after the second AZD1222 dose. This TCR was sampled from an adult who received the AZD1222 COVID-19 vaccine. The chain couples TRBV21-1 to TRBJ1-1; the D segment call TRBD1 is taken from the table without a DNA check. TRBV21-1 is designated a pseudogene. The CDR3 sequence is CASSKGEGDESTEAFF. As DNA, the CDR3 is TGTGCCAGCAGCAAAGGTGAAGGGGATGAGTCCACTGAAGCTTTCTTT.